This T cell receptor beta chain was sequenced in a study of regulatory T cells in long-lasting Graves disease. The CDR3 contains 16 residues. V was cut by 1 base and J by 11 bases, with 24 bases left in between. Germline-derived CDR1 and CDR2 are GTSNPN and SVGIG (reference sequence). This clonotype occurred many times. Time point denoted: newly diagnosed GD, antithyroid drugs for less than 3 months. PBMC-extracted RNA yielded the TCR library. With iRepertoire HTBI primers and Arm-PCR of CDR3 regions, TCR beta libraries were built. TCRdb passed the multiplex PCR reads through MiXCR, listing each CDR3 protein once. The sample lists roughly 610,000 distinct CDR3 sequences; about 16% were seen once. The sample also formed part of further work on T cells in Graves' hyperthyroidism and ophthalmopathy. That report adds: Patients with uncontrolled infections, other autoimmune diseases, pregnancy or lactation were excluded. HTBI primers were the set used in a first-round RT-PCR of the TCR CDR3.

Sample: peripheral blood mononuclear cells (PBMCs), taken at new diagnosis, from a patient treated with antithyroid drugs. The rearrangement joins TRBV30 to TRBJ1-5; perhaps TRBD1 as D (6 bases). The clonotype was recovered from a man between 18 and 35 years old with Graves disease. In DNA, the CDR3 is TGTGCCTGGAGTGGAGGGGGGCTGAGAGGTAGAGGAGCCCAGCATTTT. This translates into CAWSGGGLRGRGAQHF.